The entry below gives a single TCR beta chain sequence along with its context. In the study's own analysis: Using reference gene primer amplification, nucleated cell counts were estimated. The data were produced by immunoSEQ multiplex PCR, yet TCRdb's version contains in-frame clones alone and is incomplete. That table furnishes V, J and clone size, whereas the DNA furnished D and trimming. The top ten hold about 0.91% of the sample, which has 200,000 to 250,000 clones, more than 75% seen once. The data stem from a study of blood T cell repertoires in COVID-19. As for the study in general: Italy, Spain and the United States were the sources of the convalescent and acute COVID-19 samples. Sample material is recorded as cDNA or gDNA derived from T cells, B-cell-depleted T cells, or PBMCs.

V was pared by 6 bases and J by 9 bases, with 4 bases of the junction left unmatched. Germline V gene lookup returns CDR1 SNHLY and CDR2 FYNNEI. The CDR3 sequence is 12 residues long. The V and J genes are TRBV2 and TRBJ2-7; 11 bases align to TRBD1. The sample comprised peripheral blood. This clonotype was sampled from a man aged 35-49 years with acute or convalescent COVID-19. The CDR3: CASSLGTGGQYF. In DNA form, the CDR3 reads TGTGCCAGCAGCCTTGGGACAGGGGGGCAGTACTTC.